This record looks at one T cell receptor (beta chain) sequence and its context. The method was immunoSEQ multiplex PCR; TCRdb's version includes in-frame clones alone and lacks a portion of them. The sample contains 150,000 to 200,000 clones, 65% to 90% of which appear only once. The data were taken from a study of blood T cell repertoires in COVID-19. This CDR3 comprises 16 residues. CDR1 and CDR2 from the germline V gene are MDHEN and SYDVKM. J gave up 5 bases and V 2 bases, and 6 bases lay outside the gene matches. This clonotype was sampled from a human donor in a cohort sampled during active COVID-19. The sequenced sample consisted of peripheral blood. The chain has TRBV28 and TRBJ2-1, with TRBD2 identical over 10 bases. The CDR3 loop is CASSLALGLADNEQFF. The CDR3 nucleotides read TGTGCCAGCAGTTTAGCTCTCGGACTAGCGGACAATGAGCAGTTCTTC.